A selection of T cell receptor beta chains follows, all from one sample in a study of identical twins. One entry per CDR3 protein, called by TCRdb with MiXCR from the 5' RACE reads. The sample consists of approximately 220,000 distinct CDR3 sequences, approximately 7.9% of them appearing once. These data also formed part of another study, on yellow fever vaccine responses in identical twins.

The sequenced material came from CD8+ T cells sorted from blood. The origin of the receptors is a woman under 30 in good health. The CDR3 runs from the conserved cysteine through the conserved F or W. Fields, in order: CDR3 length, V gene, J gene, clone size, D gene, CDR3 protein, CDR3 DNA. D genes are given only for firm matches. Rows give clone size only sometimes, using once, few, many, or a class for an expanded clone.

length: 14
V: TRBV11-2
J: TRBJ2-5
size: few
D: .
CDR3: CASTPPVGPATQYF
DNA: TGTGCCAGCACCCCACCGGTGGGGCCCGCGACCCAGTACTTC

length: 15
V: TRBV5-5
J: TRBJ1-4
size: .
D: TRBD1
CDR3: CASSPDRAPNEKLFF
DNA: TGTGCCAGCAGCCCGGACAGGGCACCTAATGAAAAACTGTTTTTT

length: 13
V: TRBV24-1
J: TRBJ1-2
size: many
D: .
CDR3: CATSVGRGDGYTF
DNA: TGTGCCACCAGTGTGGGCAGGGGAGATGGCTACACCTTC

length: 15
V: TRBV27
J: TRBJ2-1
size: few
D: TRBD2
CDR3: CASSFTSGRWDEQFF
DNA: TGTGCCAGCAGTTTTACCAGCGGGAGATGGGATGAGCAGTTCTTC

length: 13
V: TRBV29-1
J: TRBJ2-2
size: many
D: .
CDR3: CSVGLPNTGELFF
DNA: TGCAGCGTCGGGCTCCCGAACACCGGGGAGCTGTTTTTT

length: 14
V: TRBV2
J: TRBJ1-2
size: .
D: .
CDR3: CASSESGTSYGYTF
DNA: TGTGCCAGCAGTGAATCAGGGACAAGCTATGGCTACACCTTC

length: 15
V: TRBV4-1
J: TRBJ2-7
size: few
D: TRBD2
CDR3: CASSQLAGGPSEQYF
DNA: TGCGCCAGCAGCCAACTAGCGGGAGGGCCTAGCGAGCAGTACTTC

length: 15
V: TRBV3-1
J: TRBJ1-1
size: few
D: .
CDR3: CASSQVGGRATEAFF
DNA: TGTGCCAGCAGCCAAGTTGGGGGTAGGGCCACTGAAGCTTTCTTT

length: 17
V: TRBV7-6
J: TRBJ2-2
size: many
D: .
CDR3: CASSLEAGTTNTGELFF
DNA: TGTGCCAGCAGCTTAGAAGCCGGGACAACGAACACCGGGGAGCTGTTTTTT

length: 19
V: TRBV7-2
J: TRBJ2-3
size: many
D: TRBD2
CDR3: CASSLDATSGGRLTDTQYF
DNA: TGTGCCAGCAGCTTAGACGCTACTAGCGGGGGGAGGCTCACAGATACGCAGTATTTT

length: 15
V: TRBV9
J: TRBJ1-4
size: few
D: TRBD1
CDR3: CASSPAETGNEKLFF
DNA: TGTGCCAGCAGCCCAGCGGAGACAGGGAATGAAAAACTGTTTTTT

length: 13
V: TRBV27
J: TRBJ2-1
size: few
D: .
CDR3: CASSSLGYNEQFF
DNA: TGTGCCAGCAGTTCCCTTGGCTACAATGAGCAGTTCTTC

length: 15
V: TRBV7-8
J: TRBJ2-4
size: many
D: .
CDR3: CASSLARGAKNIQYF
DNA: TGTGCCAGCAGCTTAGCGCGAGGGGCCAAAAACATTCAGTACTTC

length: 14
V: TRBV27
J: TRBJ2-1
size: few
D: .
CDR3: CASSLAGRYNEQFF
DNA: TGTGCCAGCAGTTTAGCGGGACGATACAATGAGCAGTTCTTC

length: 14
V: TRBV5-1
J: TRBJ2-3
size: many
D: TRBD1
CDR3: CASSSGQGTDTQYF
DNA: TGCGCCAGCAGCTCCGGACAGGGCACAGATACGCAGTATTTT

length: 12
V: TRBV28
J: TRBJ1-2
size: many
D: TRBD1
CDR3: CAGQGSDYGYTF
DNA: TGTGCCGGACAGGGTTCGGACTATGGCTACACCTTC

length: 14
V: TRBV2
J: TRBJ2-4
size: few
D: .
CDR3: CASSDSKAKNIQYF
DNA: TGTGCCAGCAGTGATTCGAAAGCCAAAAACATTCAGTACTTC